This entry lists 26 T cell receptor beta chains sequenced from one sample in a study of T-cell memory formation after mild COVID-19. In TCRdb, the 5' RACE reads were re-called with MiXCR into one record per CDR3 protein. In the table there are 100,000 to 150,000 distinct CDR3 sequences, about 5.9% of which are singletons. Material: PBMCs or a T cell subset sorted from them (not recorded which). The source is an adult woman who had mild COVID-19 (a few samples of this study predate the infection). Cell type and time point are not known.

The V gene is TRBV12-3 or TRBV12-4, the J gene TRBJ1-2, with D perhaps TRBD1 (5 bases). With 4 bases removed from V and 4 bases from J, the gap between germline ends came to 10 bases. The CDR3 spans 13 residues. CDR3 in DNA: TGTGCCAGCAGTTCCAGGGTTCTCTATGGCTACACCTTC. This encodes CASSSRVLYGYTF.

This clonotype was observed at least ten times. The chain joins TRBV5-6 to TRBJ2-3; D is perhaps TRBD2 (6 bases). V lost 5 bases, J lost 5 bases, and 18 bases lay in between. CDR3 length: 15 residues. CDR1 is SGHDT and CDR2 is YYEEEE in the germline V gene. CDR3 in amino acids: CASRALAAGQDTQYF. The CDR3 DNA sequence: TGTGCCAGCAGGGCCTTAGCGGCCGGTCAAGATACGCAGTATTTT.

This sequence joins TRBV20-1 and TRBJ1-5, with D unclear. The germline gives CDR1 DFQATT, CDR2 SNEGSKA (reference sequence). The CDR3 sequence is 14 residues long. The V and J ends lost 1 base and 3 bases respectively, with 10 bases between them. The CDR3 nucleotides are TGCAGTGCTAGAGCGGGCAGGACCAATCAGCCCCAGCATTTT. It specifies CSARAGRTNQPQHF.

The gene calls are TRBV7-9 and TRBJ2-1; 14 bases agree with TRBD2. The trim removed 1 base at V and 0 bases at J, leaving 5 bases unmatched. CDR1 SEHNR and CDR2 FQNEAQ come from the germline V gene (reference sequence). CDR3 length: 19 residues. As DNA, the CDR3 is TGTGCCAGCAGCTTAGTTCGACTAGCGGGGGGGAGCTCCTACAATGAGCAGTTCTTC. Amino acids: CASSLVRLAGGSSYNEQFF.

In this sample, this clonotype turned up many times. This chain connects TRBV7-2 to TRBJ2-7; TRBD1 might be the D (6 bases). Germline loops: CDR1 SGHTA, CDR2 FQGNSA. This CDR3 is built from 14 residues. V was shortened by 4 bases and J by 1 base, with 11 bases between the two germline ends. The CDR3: CASSSGQLSYEQYF. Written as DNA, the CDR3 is TGTGCCAGCAGCTCCGGACAGCTATCCTACGAGCAGTACTTC.

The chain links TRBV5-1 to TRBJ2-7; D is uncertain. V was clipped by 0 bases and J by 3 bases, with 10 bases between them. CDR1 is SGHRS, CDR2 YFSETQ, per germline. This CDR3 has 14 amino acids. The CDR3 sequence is CASSLAPANYEQYF. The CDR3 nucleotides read TGCGCCAGCAGCTTGGCCCCAGCTAACTACGAGCAGTACTTC.

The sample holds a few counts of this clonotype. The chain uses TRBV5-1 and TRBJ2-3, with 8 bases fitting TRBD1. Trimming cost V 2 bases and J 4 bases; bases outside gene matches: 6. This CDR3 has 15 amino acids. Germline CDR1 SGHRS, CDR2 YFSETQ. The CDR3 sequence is CASSFGQGIPDTQYF. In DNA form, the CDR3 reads TGCGCCAGCAGCTTTGGACAGGGCATTCCAGATACGCAGTATTTT.

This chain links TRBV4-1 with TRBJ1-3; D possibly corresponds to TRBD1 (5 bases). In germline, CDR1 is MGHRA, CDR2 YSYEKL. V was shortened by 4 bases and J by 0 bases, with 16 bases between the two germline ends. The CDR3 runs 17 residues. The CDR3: CASSRMPGGTSGNTIYF. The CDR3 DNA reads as TGCGCCAGCAGCCGCATGCCGGGGGGAACCTCTGGAAACACCATATATTTT.

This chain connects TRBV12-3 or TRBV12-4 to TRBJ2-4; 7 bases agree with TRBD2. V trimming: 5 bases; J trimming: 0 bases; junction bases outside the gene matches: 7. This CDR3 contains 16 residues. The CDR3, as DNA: TGTGCCAGCAGTCCCCCGGGGGGACTAGCCAAAAACATTCAGTACTTC. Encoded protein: CASSPPGGLAKNIQYF.

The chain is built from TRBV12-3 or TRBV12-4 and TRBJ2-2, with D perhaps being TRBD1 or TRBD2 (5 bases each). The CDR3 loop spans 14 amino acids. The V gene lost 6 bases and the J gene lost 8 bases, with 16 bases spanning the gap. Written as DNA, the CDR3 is TGTGCCAGCAGCTGGGACCTGACTCGGGGGGAGCTGTTTTTT. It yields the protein CASSWDLTRGELFF.

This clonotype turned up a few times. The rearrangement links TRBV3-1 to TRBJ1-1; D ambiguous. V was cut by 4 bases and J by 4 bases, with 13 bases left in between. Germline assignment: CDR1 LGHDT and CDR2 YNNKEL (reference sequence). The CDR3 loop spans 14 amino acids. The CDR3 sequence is CASSPRWVGTEAFF. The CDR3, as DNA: TGTGCCAGCAGCCCCCGGTGGGTTGGCACTGAAGCTTTCTTT.

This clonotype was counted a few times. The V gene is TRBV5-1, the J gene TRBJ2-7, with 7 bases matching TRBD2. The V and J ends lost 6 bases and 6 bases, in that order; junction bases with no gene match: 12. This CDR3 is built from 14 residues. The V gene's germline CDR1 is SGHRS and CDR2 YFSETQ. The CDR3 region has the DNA TGCGCCAGCAACCACGGGGGGTACGGCTCCGAGCAGTACTTC. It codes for CASNHGGYGSEQYF.

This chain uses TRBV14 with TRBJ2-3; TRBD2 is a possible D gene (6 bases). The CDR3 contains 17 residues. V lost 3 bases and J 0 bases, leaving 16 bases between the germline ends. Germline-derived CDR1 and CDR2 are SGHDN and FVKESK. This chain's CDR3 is CASSQTGTVTSTDTQYF. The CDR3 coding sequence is TGTGCCAGCAGCCAGACCGGGACTGTGACTAGCACAGATACGCAGTATTTT.

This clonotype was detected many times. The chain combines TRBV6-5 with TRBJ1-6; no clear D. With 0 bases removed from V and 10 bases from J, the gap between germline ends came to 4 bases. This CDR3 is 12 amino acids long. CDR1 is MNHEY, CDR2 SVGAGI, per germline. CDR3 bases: TGTGCCAGCAGTTACTCGAACTCACCCCTCCACTTT. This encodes CASSYSNSPLHF.

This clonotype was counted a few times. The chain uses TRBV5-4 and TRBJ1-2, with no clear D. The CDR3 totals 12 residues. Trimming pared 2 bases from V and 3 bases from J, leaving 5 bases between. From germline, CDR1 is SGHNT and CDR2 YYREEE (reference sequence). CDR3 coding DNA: TGTGCCAGCAGCTTTGGGTACTATGGCTACACCTTC. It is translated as CASSFGYYGYTF.

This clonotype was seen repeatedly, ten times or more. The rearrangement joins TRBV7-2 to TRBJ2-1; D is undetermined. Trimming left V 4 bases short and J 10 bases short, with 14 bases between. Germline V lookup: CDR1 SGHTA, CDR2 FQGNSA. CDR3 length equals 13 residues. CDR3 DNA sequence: TGTGCCAGCAGCTCCCCTGGTATCGGGGAGCAGTTCTTC. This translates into CASSSPGIGEQFF.

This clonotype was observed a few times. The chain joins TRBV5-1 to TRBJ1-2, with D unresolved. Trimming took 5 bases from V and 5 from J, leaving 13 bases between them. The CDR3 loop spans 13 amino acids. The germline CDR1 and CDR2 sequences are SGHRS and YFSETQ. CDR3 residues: CASSTELGYGYTF. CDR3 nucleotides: TGCGCCAGCAGTACAGAATTGGGGTATGGCTACACCTTC.

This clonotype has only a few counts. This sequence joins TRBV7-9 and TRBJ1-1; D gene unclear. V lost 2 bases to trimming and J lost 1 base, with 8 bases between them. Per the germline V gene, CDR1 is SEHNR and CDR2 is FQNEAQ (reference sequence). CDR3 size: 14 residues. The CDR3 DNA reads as TGTGCCAGCAGCTTAAGAAGTCAGAACACTGAAGCTTTCTTT. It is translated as CASSLRSQNTEAFF.

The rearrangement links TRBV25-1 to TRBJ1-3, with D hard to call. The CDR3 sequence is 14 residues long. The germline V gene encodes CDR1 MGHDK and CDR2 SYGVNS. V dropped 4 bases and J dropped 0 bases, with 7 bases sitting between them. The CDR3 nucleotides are TGTGCCAGCAGTGGGCAATTCTCTGGAAACACCATATATTTT. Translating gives CASSGQFSGNTIYF.

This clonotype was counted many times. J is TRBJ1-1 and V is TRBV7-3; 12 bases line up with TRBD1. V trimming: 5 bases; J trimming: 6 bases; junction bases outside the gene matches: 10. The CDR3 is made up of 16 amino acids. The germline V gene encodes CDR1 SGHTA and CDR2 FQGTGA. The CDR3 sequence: CASSPRGTGGLAEAFF. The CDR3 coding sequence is TGTGCCAGCAGCCCGAGAGGGACAGGGGGCTTAGCTGAAGCTTTCTTT.

The chain's CDR3 is CATRAGPSFMNTEAFF. In nucleotides, the CDR3 is TGTGCCACCAGGGCAGGGCCCTCGTTCATGAACACTGAAGCTTTCTTT. The chain couples TRBV24-1 to TRBJ1-1; weak D call: TRBD1 (5 bases). This CDR3 region has 16 residues. The V gene lost 7 bases and the J gene lost 0 bases, with 17 bases spanning the gap. CDR1 is KGHDR, CDR2 SFDVKD, per germline.

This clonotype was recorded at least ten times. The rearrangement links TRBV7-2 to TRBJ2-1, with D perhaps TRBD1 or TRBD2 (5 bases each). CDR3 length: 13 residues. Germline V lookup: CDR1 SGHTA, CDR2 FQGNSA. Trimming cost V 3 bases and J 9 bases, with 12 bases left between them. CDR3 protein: CASSLPGQGEQFF. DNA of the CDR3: TGTGCCAGCAGCTTGCCGGGGCAAGGTGAGCAGTTCTTC.

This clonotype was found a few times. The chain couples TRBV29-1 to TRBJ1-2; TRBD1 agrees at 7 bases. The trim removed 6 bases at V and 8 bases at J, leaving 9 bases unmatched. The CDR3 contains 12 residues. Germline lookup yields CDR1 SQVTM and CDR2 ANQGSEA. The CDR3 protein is CSVRQGLVGYTF. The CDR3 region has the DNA TGCAGCGTACGACAGGGCCTGGTCGGCTACACCTTC.

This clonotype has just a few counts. The CDR3 nucleotides read TGTGCCAGCAGTGGGACAGGGGGTACAGATACGCAGTATTTT. Encoded protein: CASSGTGGTDTQYF. The rearrangement uses TRBV2 and TRBJ2-3; 10 nucleotides match TRBD1. CDR1 and CDR2 from the germline V gene are SNHLY and FYNNEI. The length of the CDR3 is 14 residues. V was clipped by 4 bases and J by 3 bases; unmatched bases: 1.

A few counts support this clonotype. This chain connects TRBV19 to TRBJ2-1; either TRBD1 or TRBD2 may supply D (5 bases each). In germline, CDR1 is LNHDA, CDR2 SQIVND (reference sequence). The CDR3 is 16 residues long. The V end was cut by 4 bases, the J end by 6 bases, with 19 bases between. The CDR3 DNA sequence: TGTGCCAGTAGTACGGGGCGGACGATCGCCTGCAATGAGCAGTTCTTC. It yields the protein CASSTGRTIACNEQFF.

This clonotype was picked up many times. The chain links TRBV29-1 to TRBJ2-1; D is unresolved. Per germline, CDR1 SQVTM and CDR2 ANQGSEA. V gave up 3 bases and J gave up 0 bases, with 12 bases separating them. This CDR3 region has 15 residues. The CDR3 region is CSVDSVESSYNEQFF. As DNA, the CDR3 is TGCAGCGTTGATTCTGTCGAGAGCTCCTACAATGAGCAGTTCTTC.